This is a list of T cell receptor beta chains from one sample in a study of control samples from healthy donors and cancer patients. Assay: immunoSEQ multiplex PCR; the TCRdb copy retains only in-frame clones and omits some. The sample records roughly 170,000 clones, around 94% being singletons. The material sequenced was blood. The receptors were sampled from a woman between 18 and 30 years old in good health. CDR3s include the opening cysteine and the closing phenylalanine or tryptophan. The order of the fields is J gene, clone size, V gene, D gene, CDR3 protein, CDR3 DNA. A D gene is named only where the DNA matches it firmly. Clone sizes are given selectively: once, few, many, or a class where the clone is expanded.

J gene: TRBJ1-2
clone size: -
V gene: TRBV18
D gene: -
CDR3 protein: CASSPQGDYGYTF
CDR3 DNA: TGTGCCAGCTCACCACAAGGGGACTATGGCTACACCTTC

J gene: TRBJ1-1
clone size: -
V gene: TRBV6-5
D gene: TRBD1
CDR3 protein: CASRTGGSMNTEAFF
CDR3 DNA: TGTGCCAGCAGGACAGGGGGCTCTATGAACACTGAAGCTTTCTTT

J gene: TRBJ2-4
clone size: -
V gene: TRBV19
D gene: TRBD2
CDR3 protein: CASSRDQGGILAKNIQYF
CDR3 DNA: TGTGCCAGTAGTCGGGACCAGGGAGGGATTCTAGCCAAAAACATTCAGTACTTC

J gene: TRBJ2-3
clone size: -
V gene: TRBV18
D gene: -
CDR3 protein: CASSSGGDTQYF
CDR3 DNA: TGTGCCAGCTCGTCCGGGGGAGATACGCAGTATTTT

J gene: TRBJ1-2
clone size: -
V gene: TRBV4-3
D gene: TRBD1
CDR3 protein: CASSQVRVDRGGGYGYTF
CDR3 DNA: TGCGCCAGCAGCCAGGTCCGCGTCGACAGGGGAGGCGGCTATGGCTACACCTTC

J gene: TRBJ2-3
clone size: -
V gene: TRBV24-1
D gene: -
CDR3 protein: CATSDPDTQYF
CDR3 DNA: TGTGCCACCAGTGACCCAGATACGCAGTATTTT

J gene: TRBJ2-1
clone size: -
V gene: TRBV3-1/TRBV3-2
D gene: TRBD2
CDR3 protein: CASSQTLAGDYNEQFF
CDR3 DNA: TGTGCCAGCAGCCAGACACTAGCGGGAGATTACAATGAGCAGTTCTTC

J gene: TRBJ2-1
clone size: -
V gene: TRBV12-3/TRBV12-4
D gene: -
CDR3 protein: CASSFSNEQFF
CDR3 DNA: TGTGCCAGCAGTTTTTCGAATGAGCAGTTCTTC

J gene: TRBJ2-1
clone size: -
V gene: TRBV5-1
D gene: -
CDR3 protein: CASSLDRSSYNEQFF
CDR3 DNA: TGCGCCAGCAGCTTAGACAGGAGCTCCTACAATGAGCAGTTCTTC

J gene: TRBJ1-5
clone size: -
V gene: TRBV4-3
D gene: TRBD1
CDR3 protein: CASSQDPGTGDQPQHF
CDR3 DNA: TGCGCCAGCAGCCAAGACCCCGGGACAGGGGATCAGCCCCAGCATTTT

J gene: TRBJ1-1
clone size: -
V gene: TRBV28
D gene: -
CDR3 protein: CASSFRDEAFF
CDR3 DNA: TGTGCCAGCAGTTTTCGGGATGAAGCTTTCTTT

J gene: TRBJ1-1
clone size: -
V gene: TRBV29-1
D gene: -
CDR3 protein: CSVHPGVMYTEAFF
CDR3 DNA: TGCAGCGTCCACCCGGGAGTGATGTACACTGAAGCTTTCTTT

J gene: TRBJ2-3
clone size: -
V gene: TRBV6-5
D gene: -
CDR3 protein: CASSYEETRDTQYF
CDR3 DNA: TGTGCCAGCAGTTACGAGGAAACAAGAGATACGCAGTATTTT

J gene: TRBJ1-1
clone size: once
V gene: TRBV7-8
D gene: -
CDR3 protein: CASSLEVGVGTEAFF
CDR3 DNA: TGTGCCAGCAGCTTAGAGGTAGGGGTGGGGACTGAAGCTTTCTTT

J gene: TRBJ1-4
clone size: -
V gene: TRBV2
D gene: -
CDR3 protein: CASSEALYEKLFF
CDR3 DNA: TGTGCCAGCAGTGAAGCGCTTTATGAAAAACTGTTTTTT

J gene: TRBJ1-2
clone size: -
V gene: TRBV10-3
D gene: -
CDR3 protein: CAINRGGEDGYTF
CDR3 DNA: TGTGCCATCAATCGGGGAGGGGAGGATGGCTACACCTTC

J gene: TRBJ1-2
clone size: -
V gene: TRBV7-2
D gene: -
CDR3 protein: CASSPPGAYGYTF
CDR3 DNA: TGTGCCAGCAGCCCCCCAGGGGCCTATGGCTACACCTTC

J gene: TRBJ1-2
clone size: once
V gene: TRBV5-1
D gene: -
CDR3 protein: CASSTGTALYGYTF
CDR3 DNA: TGCGCCAGCAGCACCGGGACGGCCCTCTATGGCTACACCTTC

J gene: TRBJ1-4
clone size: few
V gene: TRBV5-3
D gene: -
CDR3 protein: CARRLRGSVEKLFF
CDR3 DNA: TGTGCCAGAAGGTTGAGAGGAAGCGTTGAAAAACTGTTTTTT

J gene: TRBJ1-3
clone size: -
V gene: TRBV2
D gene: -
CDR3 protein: CASRSEQGGNTIYF
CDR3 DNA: TGTGCCAGCAGGTCCGAACAGGGTGGAAACACCATATATTTT

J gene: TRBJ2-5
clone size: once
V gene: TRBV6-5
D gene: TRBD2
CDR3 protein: CASTDRGRAGETQYF
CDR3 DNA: TGTGCCAGCACCGATCGGGGGAGGGCCGGGGAGACCCAGTACTTC

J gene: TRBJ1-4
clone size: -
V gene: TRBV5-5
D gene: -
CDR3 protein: CASGRAHNEKLFF
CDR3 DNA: TGTGCCAGCGGCAGGGCCCATAATGAAAAACTGTTTTTT

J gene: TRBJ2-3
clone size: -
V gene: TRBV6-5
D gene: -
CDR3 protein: CASRDSGTDTQYF
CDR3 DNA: TGTGCCAGCCGGGACTCCGGCACAGATACGCAGTATTTT

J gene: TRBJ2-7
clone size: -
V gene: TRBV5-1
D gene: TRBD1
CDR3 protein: CASSLGTASSYEQYF
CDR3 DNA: TGCGCCAGCAGCCTTGGGACAGCTAGCTCCTACGAGCAGTACTTC

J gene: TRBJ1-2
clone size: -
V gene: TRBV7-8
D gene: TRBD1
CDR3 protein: CASSLEIWTGGANYGYTF
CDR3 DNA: TGTGCCAGCAGCTTAGAAATTTGGACAGGGGGAGCTAACTATGGCTACACCTTC

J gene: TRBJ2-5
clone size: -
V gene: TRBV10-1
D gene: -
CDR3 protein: CASSDRDSSRTQYF
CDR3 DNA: TGCGCCAGCAGTGACCGGGACTCTTCAAGGACCCAGTACTTC

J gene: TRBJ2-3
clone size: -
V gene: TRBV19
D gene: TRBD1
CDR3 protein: CASSIRTGGDTQYF
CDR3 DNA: TGTGCCAGTAGTATAAGGACAGGGGGAGATACGCAGTATTTT

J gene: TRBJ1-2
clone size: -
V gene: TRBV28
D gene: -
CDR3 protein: CASSLSGGSRGYTF
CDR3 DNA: TGTGCCAGCAGTTTGTCCGGGGGATCGAGGGGCTACACCTTC

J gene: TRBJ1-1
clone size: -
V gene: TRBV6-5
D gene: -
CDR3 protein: CASSYGPEAFF
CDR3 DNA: TGTGCCAGCAGTTACGGGCCTGAAGCTTTCTTT

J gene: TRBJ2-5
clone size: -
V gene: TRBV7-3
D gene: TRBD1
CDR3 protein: CASSLYGQGAPVQETQYF
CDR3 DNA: TGTGCCAGCAGCTTATACGGGCAGGGGGCCCCTGTGCAAGAGACCCAGTACTTC

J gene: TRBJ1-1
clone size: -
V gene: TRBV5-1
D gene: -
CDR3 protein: CASSGGGGNTEAFF
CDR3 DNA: TGCGCCAGCAGCGGCGGGGGGGGGAACACTGAAGCTTTCTTT

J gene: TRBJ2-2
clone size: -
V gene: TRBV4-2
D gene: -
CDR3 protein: CASSRTLTGELFF
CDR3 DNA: TGTGCCAGCAGCCGGACCCTCACCGGGGAGCTGTTTTTT

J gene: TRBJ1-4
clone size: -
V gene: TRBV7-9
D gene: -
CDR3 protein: CASSLAGANEKLFF
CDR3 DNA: TGTGCCAGCAGCTTAGCGGGGGCTAATGAAAAACTGTTTTTT

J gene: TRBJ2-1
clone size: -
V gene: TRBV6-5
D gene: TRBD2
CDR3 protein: CASGSGGGPYNEQFF
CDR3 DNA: TGTGCCAGCGGTAGCGGGGGGGGCCCCTACAATGAGCAGTTCTTC

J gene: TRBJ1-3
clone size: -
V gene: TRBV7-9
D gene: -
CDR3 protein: CASSRMTSGNTIYF
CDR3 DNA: TGTGCCAGCAGCCGCATGACTTCTGGAAACACCATATATTTT

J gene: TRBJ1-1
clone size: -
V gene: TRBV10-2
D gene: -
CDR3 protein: CASRGLGATEAFF
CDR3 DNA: TGCGCCAGCAGGGGGTTAGGGGCCACTGAAGCTTTCTTT

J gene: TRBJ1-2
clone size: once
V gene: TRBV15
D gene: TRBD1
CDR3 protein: CATSRRTGGAFNGYTF
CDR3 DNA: TGTGCCACCAGCAGAAGGACAGGGGGAGCCTTTAACGGCTACACCTTC

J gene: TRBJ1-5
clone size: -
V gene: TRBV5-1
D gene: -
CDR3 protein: CASSLDSGVSGNQPQHF
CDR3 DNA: TGCGCCAGCAGCTTGGATTCAGGGGTGAGTGGGAATCAGCCCCAGCATTTT

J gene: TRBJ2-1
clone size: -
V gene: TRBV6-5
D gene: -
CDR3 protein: CASSTLRSYNEQFF
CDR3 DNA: TGTGCCAGCAGTACTCTACGCTCCTACAATGAGCAGTTCTTC